This TCR beta chain was captured by sequencing in a study of cytomegalovirus exposure and HLA in healthy donors. Study results and caveats: Per a later analysis, HLA-associated TCR beta chains showed more clonal expansion than other, equally common TCR beta chains.

This CDR3 is built from 15 residues. The PCR had 60 Vbeta and 13 Jbeta primers. TCRdb keeps only in-frame clones here, not all; method: immunoSEQ multiplex PCR. The sample includes around 180,000 clones, roughly 80% of them seen just once. Notes on this clone: Its antigen is still unknown.

This sequence joins TRBV12-2 and TRBJ2-2; TRBD1 is taken as the D call from the table, unchecked against the DNA. TRBV12-2 is a pseudogene. This receptor was obtained from a male donor in good health and CMV-seronegative. Material for sequencing was PBMCs. The CDR3 DNA reads as TGTGCAAGTCGCTTAGCTGGTACTCCAGGTGAGGAGCTGTTTTTT. Its protein product is CASRLAGTPGEELFF.